This T cell receptor (beta chain) was sequenced in a study of PD-1 blockade in classical Hodgkin lymphoma. Study-level findings and limits: By C4D1 there was a significant rise in CD4+ TCR diversity but not in CD8+ TCR diversity. Patients newly diagnosed and complete responders had comparable baseline diversity. Later analyses included only patients treated at least 1 year post-ASCT.

On this clone: Its matching antigen is unknown.

Assay used: immunoSEQ multiplex PCR; TCRdb lists only in-frame clones, some missing. The data show several thousand clones, roughly 85% seen once. The time point denotes: cycle 4 day 1 (C4D1), after less than 7 weeks of nivolumab. Each patient's relapse followed autologous stem cell transplantation, and brentuximab vedotin exposure varied. Responses achieved at best were complete response, partial response or progressive disease. The TCR was taken from a human donor with classical Hodgkin lymphoma. The input for sequencing was peripheral blood mononuclear cells (PBMCs), taken before the fourth cycle of nivolumab.

The CDR3 loop reads CASSYEVRYGYTF. DNA of the CDR3: TGTGCCAGCAGTTACGAGGTTCGCTATGGCTACACCTTC. The genes are TRBV6-6 and TRBJ1-2; D is unclear. The ends were cut back, 2 bases at V and 4 bases at J, with 8 bases in the middle. This CDR3 is built from 13 residues. The germline V gene has CDR1 MNHNY and CDR2 SVGAGI (reference sequence).